The text below deals with one TCR beta chain. In the source study's methods: Estimated nucleated cell counts came from reference gene primer amplification. Assay: immunoSEQ multiplex PCR; the TCRdb copy retains only in-frame clones and omits some. V and J calls and clone size are those listed in that table; D and trimming were worked out from the DNA. The table lists about 200,000 clones, about 76% of them singletons. This entry is derived from a study of blood T cell repertoires in COVID-19. Germline values: CDR1 LGHDT, CDR2 YNNKEL (reference sequence). The V and J ends lost 0 bases and 7 bases respectively, with 13 bases between them. CDR3 length equals 14 residues. Everyone who took part was roughly 18 to 89 years old, and they came from about 23 US areas.

V and J are TRBV3-1 (or the pseudogene TRBV3-2) and TRBJ2-7, with D perhaps TRBD2 (6 bases). The source is a woman in her forties or fifties with acute COVID-19. Sequencing input: PBMCs or T cells enriched from blood (not recorded which). CDR3 sequence: CASSQEWGRGEQYF. CDR3 in DNA: TGTGCCAGCAGCCAAGAATGGGGCCGGGGGGAGCAGTACTTC.